This T cell receptor (beta chain) was recorded in a study of blood T cells in healthy people across ages (dated by TCRdb to about 2015). Broadly, across the study: In model experiments, template switching captured about one uniquely barcoded TCR beta cDNA molecule for every two T cells. Age-related changes in TCR beta repertoire diversity were measured in the study by deep sequencing normalized with unique cDNA molecular identifiers. The donors were divided into four age groups: young (average around 16 years), middle-aged (about 40), aged (about 60) and long-lived (82). To avoid experimental bias, donors of different ages were distributed randomly across sequencing lanes. The study analyzed two additional independent replicas of 1 million unique cDNA reads from the same blood draw for two donors, one aged 18 to 30 and one aged 80 or older. Summary of the overall study and its limitations: Compared with the aged group, more naive CD4+ T cells, fewer expanded clones and increased TCR diversity were shown by the long-lived group, suggesting age selection. Bulk unsorted PBMC profiling prevented conclusive comparison of naive and antigen-experienced compartments. Donor CMV infection status was unknown, potentially confounding age-related changes in expanded clonotypes. As age increased, observed TCR beta diversity per million T cells dropped in a roughly linear way, and a significant reduction was already evident by age roughly 40. Total diversity estimates from one million sequenced T cells were considered lower bounds and underestimates. The percentage of naive T cells measured by flow cytometry correlated strongly with observed TCR beta diversity.

Library creation used 5' RACE. The data were produced on an Illumina HiSeq 2500. A second PCR of roughly 7 to 11 cycles was performed with a sample-barcoded 5' primer and a J-beta primer mix. Each TCR beta cDNA molecule received a unique molecular identifier from a template-switch 5' adaptor carrying 12 random nucleotides. Each sample yielded at least 3 million CDR3-containing paired-end reads. The Mint cDNA synthesis kit, primed by a TRBC-specific oligonucleotide, was used to synthesize first-strand cDNA from all RNA. All cDNA was treated with uracil-DNA glycosylase and then went through a first 18-cycle PCR with the universal primers M1SS and BC2_uni_R. In the source study's methods: For normalization, 1 million high-quality reads, each with a distinct molecular identifier, were randomly selected from each sample. Instead of being binned into consensus sequences, reads with shared molecular identifiers were discarded. MiTCR, run with a Q25 quality threshold and the strictest error-elimination algorithm, handled CDR3 identification, clonotype clustering and error correction. A nonparametric unseen species model using Euler transformation provided a lower-bound estimate of total TCR beta diversity. TCRdb itself trimmed the public reads at Q25 with fastp, ran MiXCR and retained productive beta chains. Each entry is one CDR3 protein sequence, shown with its most common DNA and genes. TCRdb's processing, not the study's, gives the V and J calls here. Counted in this sample were some 860,000 distinct CDR3 sequences; roughly 56% of them appeared once. The top ten constitute around 25% of the sample.

Systemically healthy Caucasian individuals from Russia, roughly 40 in total and aged about 6 to 90 years, were included as donors. Each donor gave ten milliliters of peripheral blood, drawn into EDTA-treated Vacutainer tubes. Ficoll-Paque density-gradient centrifugation was used to isolate PBMCs, with at least 7 million per sample. Total RNA was extracted from PBMCs with Trizol reagent, with at least 5 micrograms obtained per sample. Naive CD45RAhigh/CD27high T cell percentages were measured by flow cytometry on a PBMC aliquot from every donor. On this clonotype itself: Its antigen has not been determined. No base quality information exists; no much larger clone differs at one position.

The receptor's source is a man between 40 and 49 years old in good health. Input material: blood.

The CDR3 amino acid sequence is: CASSLRLAGVGTDTQYF. The DNA reads as follows: TGTGCCAGCAGCTTAAGGCTAGCGGGAGTGGGGACAGATACGCAGTATTTT. The receptor chain draws on TRBV7-2 and TRBJ2-3; 10 of the junction bases match TRBD2. CDR3 length: 17 amino acids, cysteine to phenylalanine. The sequence is cut down to CDR3 DNA, 51 bases in frame from base 1. The germline V gene encodes CDR1 SGHTA and CDR2 FQGNSA. V is trimmed back by 2 bases and J by 3 bases, and the junction contains 8 bases that no gene match accounts for.